Following are 16 T cell receptor beta chains from one sample sequenced in a study of blood T cell repertoires in COVID-19. Here immunoSEQ multiplex PCR was the method, and the copy in TCRdb shows in-frame clones only, minus some. The sample lists around 230,000 clones; just under 85% were seen once. The sequenced sample was peripheral blood. The source of these receptors is a woman older than 75 with acute or convalescent COVID-19.

This chain uses TRBV27 with TRBJ2-5, with 9 positions matching TRBD1. With V trimmed by 5 bases and J by 2 bases, 9 bases remained unmatched. Per germline, CDR1 MNHEY and CDR2 SMNVEV (reference sequence). The CDR3 extends over 16 amino acids. As DNA, the CDR3 is TGTGCCAGCAGTCAAGGACAGGGGAGAGGGCAAGAGACCCAGTACTTC. This translates into CASSQGQGRGQETQYF.

V is TRBV6-6 and J is TRBJ2-3, with 7 nucleotides matching TRBD2. The CDR3 loop spans 15 amino acids. Trimming removed 3 bases from V and 5 bases from J; junction bases left unmatched: 8. The germline V gene encodes CDR1 MNHNY and CDR2 SVGAGI (reference sequence). The chain's CDR3 is CASSYQASGGDTQYF. CDR3 DNA sequence: TGTGCCAGCAGTTATCAGGCCTCGGGGGGAGATACGCAGTATTTT.

The sample holds a few counts of this clone. V and J are TRBV7-9 and TRBJ1-6, with no clear D. The germline CDR1 and CDR2 sequences are SEHNR and FQNEAQ (reference sequence). Deletions cut 3 bases from V and 5 bases from J, with 11 bases between. The CDR3 runs to 15 residues. The CDR3 protein is CASSLSGWDNSPLHF. DNA of the CDR3: TGTGCCAGCAGCTTGTCGGGTTGGGATAATTCACCCCTCCACTTT.

The chain couples TRBV6-6 to TRBJ2-7; 11 bases agree with TRBD2. J was trimmed by 5 bases and V by 3 bases; bases with no gene match: 9. CDR1 MNHNY and CDR2 SVGAGI come from the germline V gene (reference sequence). There are 16 residues in the CDR3. In DNA form, the CDR3 reads TGTGCCAGCAGTTATAGTAGCTTAGCGGGGGGGGACGAGCAGTACTTC. It codes for CASSYSSLAGGDEQYF.

V usage is TRBV5-1 and J usage is TRBJ1-5; 8 bases are a match to TRBD1. The CDR3 extends over 15 amino acids. In germline, CDR1 is SGHRS, CDR2 YFSETQ. V lost 4 bases to trimming and J lost 0 bases; unmatched junction nucleotides: 3. CDR3 protein: CASSAGTGSNQPQHF. The CDR3 nucleotides are TGCGCCAGCAGCGCCGGGACAGGTAGCAATCAGCCCCAGCATTTT. Full variable domain (rest looked up from reference TRBV5-1 and TRBJ1-5): KAGVTQTPRYLIKTRGQQVTLSCSPISGHRSVSWYQQTPGQGLQFLFEYFSETQRNKGNFPGRFSGRQFSNSRSEMNVSTLELGDSALYLCASSAGTGSNQPQHFGDGTRLSIL.

CDR3 DNA: TGCGCCAGCACCTCAGGGGGCCCTAATGAAAAACTGTTTTTT. Translated: CASTSGGPNEKLFF. This chain links TRBV5-1 with TRBJ1-4, with TRBD1 matching over 8 bases. Germline loops: CDR1 SGHRS, CDR2 YFSETQ. Trimming at V came to 6 bases and at J to 3 bases, leaving 4 bases not matched to a gene. The CDR3 has 14 residues.

This rearrangement joins TRBV21-1 to TRBJ2-7; the table's D call, TRBD1, has no DNA check behind it. TRBV21-1 is a recognized pseudogene. This CDR3 has 15 residues. The CDR3 DNA is TGTGCCAGCAGCAAAGTCGACAGGGGACCTTACGAGCAGTACTTC. This sequence encodes CASSKVDRGPYEQYF.

The chain links TRBV19 to TRBJ1-4; 9 nucleotides align to TRBD1. There are 15 residues in the CDR3. Germline values: CDR1 LNHDA, CDR2 SQIVND (reference sequence). Trimming at V came to 6 bases and at J to 0 bases, leaving 2 bases not matched to a gene. CDR3 DNA sequence: TGTGCCAGTAGGGACAGGGGTGCAACTAATGAAAAACTGTTTTTT. Its protein is CASRDRGATNEKLFF.

This chain uses TRBV11-2 with TRBJ1-1; D gene unclear. The CDR3 extends over 16 amino acids. Trimming stripped 2 bases from V and 1 base from J, with 14 bases between. Germline CDR1 SGHAT, CDR2 FQNNGV. This chain's CDR3 is CASSLSGGFANTEAFF. CDR3 nucleotide sequence: TGTGCCAGCAGCTTATCGGGTGGTTTTGCGAACACTGAAGCTTTCTTT.

The chain uses TRBV9 and TRBJ2-5, with 8 bases fitting TRBD1. V shed 4 bases, J shed 4 bases, and the junction held 6 bases outside the gene matches. The CDR3 sequence is 14 residues long. Germline-derived CDR1 and CDR2 are SGDLS and YYNGEE. The CDR3 protein is CASSRTGLLETQYF. CDR3 in DNA: TGTGCCAGCAGCAGGACAGGGTTACTAGAGACCCAGTACTTC.

The rearrangement joins TRBV7-6 to TRBJ1-2; TRBD1 aligns across 9 bases. The CDR3 runs 16 residues. The V segment lost 3 bases and the J segment 3 bases; nucleotides outside the gene matches: 8. The germline gives CDR1 SGHVS, CDR2 FNYEAQ. The CDR3 sequence: CASSLGGTGTYYGYTF. CDR3 in DNA: TGTGCCAGCAGCTTGGGTGGGACAGGGACATACTATGGCTACACCTTC.

This rearrangement joins TRBV10-3 to TRBJ1-1; TRBD1 aligns across 8 bases. CDR1 is ENHRY, CDR2 SYGVKD, per germline. The junction had 5 bases not matched to a gene; V was cut back by 2 bases and J by 0 bases. This CDR3 contains 16 residues. CDR3 protein: CAISEGTGPMNTEAFF. CDR3 bases: TGTGCCATCAGTGAGGGGACAGGACCTATGAACACTGAAGCTTTCTTT.

This chain connects TRBV20-1 to TRBJ1-2; 7 nucleotides line up with TRBD1. The CDR3 spans 16 residues. Germline-derived CDR1 and CDR2 are DFQATT and SNEGSKA (reference sequence). Germline trimming cut 3 bases from V and 0 bases from J; bases unmatched to any gene: 10. In DNA form, the CDR3 reads TGCAGTGCTAGTTCCTATCAGGGACAGTCTAACTATGGCTACACCTTC. Its protein product is CSASSYQGQSNYGYTF.

The chain recombines TRBV7-2 with TRBJ2-7; the D gene is possibly TRBD2 (6 bases). Germline-derived CDR1 and CDR2 are SGHTA and FQGNSA. The CDR3 has 15 amino acids. V lost 3 bases to trimming and J lost 2 bases, with 14 bases between them. CDR3 protein: CASSLAGTVPYEQYF. CDR3 DNA sequence: TGTGCCAGCAGCTTGGCCGGGACTGTGCCCTACGAGCAGTACTTC.

The CDR3 sequence is CASSSLGGAHEKLFF. The CDR3, as DNA: TGTGCCAGCAGTTCCTTGGGGGGGGCCCATGAAAAACTGTTTTTT. This sequence joins TRBV5-4 and TRBJ1-4, with a possible D match to TRBD1 (6 bases). Germline V gene sequence: CDR1 SGHNT, CDR2 YYREEE (reference sequence). The length of the CDR3 is 15 residues. Trimming stripped 5 bases from V and 6 bases from J, with 17 bases between. The full variable domain, rest sourced from reference TRBV5-4 and TRBJ1-4, is ETGVTQSPTHLIKTRGQQVTLRCSSQSGHNTVSWYQQALGQGPQFIFQYYREEENGRGNFPPRFSGLQFPNYSSELNVNALELDDSALYLCASSSLGGAHEKLFFGSGTQLSVL.

The chain uses TRBV7-2 and TRBJ2-3; 12 bases are shared with TRBD2. Per the germline V gene, CDR1 is SGHTA and CDR2 is FQGNSA. This CDR3 spans 14 amino acids. The ends lost 9 bases at V and 2 bases at J; junction bases unmatched: 3. CDR3 bases: TGTGCCAGTCTAGCGGGGGGGACCACAGATACGCAGTATTTT. Residues: CASLAGGTTDTQYF.